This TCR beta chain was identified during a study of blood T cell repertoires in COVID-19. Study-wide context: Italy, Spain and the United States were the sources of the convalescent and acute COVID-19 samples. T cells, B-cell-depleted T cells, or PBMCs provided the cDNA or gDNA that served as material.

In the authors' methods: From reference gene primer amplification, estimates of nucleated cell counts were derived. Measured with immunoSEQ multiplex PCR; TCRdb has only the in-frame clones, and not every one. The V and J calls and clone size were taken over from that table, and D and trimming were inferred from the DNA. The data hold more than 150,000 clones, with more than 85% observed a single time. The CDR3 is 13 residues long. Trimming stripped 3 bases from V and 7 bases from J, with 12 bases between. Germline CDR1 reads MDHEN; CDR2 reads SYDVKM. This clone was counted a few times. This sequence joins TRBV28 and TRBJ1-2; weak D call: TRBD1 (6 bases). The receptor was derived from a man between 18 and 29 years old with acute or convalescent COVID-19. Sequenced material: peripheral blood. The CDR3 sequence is CASSFTQGTGYTF. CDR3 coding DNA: TGTGCCAGCAGTTTCACACAGGGTACTGGCTACACCTTC.